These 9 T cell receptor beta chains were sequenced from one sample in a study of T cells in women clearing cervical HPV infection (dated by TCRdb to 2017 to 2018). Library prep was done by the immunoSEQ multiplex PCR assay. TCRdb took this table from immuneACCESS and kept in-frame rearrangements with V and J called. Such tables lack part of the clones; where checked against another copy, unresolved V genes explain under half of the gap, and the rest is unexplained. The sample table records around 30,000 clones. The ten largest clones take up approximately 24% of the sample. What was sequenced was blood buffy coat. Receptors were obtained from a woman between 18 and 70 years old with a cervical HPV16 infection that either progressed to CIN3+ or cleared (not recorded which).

The CDR3 sequence is CASSLDNYGYTF. The DNA read from the CDR3 is TGTGCCAGCAGCTTAGATAATTATGGC. The chain uses TRBV11-3 and TRBJ1-2; D unresolved. Read coverage stops 3 residues before the CDR3 terminus; the germline J gene supplies the remainder. V lost 0 bases and J 5 bases, leaving 4 bases between the germline ends. The CDR3 extends over 12 amino acids. Germline CDR1 SGHNT, CDR2 YENEEA.

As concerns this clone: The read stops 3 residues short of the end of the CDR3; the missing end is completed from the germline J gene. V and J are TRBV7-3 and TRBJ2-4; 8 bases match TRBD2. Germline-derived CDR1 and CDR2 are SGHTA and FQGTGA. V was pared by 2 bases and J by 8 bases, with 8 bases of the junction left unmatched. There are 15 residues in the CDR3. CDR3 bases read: TGTGCCAGCAGCTTACGGGGGGGGAGAGATTACATT. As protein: CASSLRGGRDYI. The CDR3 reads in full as CASSLRGGRDYIQYF.

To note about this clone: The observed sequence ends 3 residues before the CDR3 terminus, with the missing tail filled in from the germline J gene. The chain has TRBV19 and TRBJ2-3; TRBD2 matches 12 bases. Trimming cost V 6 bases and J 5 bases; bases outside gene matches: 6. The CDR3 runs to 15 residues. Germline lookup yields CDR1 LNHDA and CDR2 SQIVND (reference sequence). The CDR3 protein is CASSRLAGDIDTQYF. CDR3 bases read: TGTGCCAGTAGCAGACTAGCGGGAGATATAGATACG.

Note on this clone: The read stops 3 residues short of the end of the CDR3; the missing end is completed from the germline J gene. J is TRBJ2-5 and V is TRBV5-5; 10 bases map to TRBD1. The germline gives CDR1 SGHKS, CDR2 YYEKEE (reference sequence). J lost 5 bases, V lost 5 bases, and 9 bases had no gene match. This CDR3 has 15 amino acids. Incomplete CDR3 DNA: TGTGCCAGCAGATCGGGACAGGGGCGACGGGAGACC. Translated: CASRSGQGRRET. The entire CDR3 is CASRSGQGRRETQYF.

The CDR3 here is CSARVGLIAGGGETQYF. The sequenced CDR3 bases are TGCAGTGCTAGAGTTGGCCTTATAGCGGGAGGGGGGGAGACC. The rearrangement links TRBV20-1 to TRBJ2-5, with TRBD2 matching 11 bases. The read comes to an end 3 residues before the CDR3 does, leaving the germline J gene to fill in the end. The CDR3 is 17 residues long. CDR1 and CDR2 from the germline V gene are DFQATT and SNEGSKA (reference sequence). Losses at the gene ends were 1 base for V and 5 bases for J; bases not matched to a gene: 12.

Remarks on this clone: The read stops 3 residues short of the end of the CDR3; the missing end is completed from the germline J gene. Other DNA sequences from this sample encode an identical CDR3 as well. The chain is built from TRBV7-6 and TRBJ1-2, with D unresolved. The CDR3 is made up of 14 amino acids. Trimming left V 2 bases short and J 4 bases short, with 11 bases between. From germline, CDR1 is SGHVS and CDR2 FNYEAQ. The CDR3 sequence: CASSLNAGSYGYTF. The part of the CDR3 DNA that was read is TGTGCCAGCAGCTTAAACGCCGGTTCCTATGGC. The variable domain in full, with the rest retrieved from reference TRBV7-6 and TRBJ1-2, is GAGVSQSPRYKVTKRGQDVALRCDPISGHVSLYWYRQALGQGPEFLTYFNYEAQQDKSGLPNDRFSAERPEGSISTLTIQRTEQRDSAMYRCASSLNAGSYGYTFGSGTRLTVV.

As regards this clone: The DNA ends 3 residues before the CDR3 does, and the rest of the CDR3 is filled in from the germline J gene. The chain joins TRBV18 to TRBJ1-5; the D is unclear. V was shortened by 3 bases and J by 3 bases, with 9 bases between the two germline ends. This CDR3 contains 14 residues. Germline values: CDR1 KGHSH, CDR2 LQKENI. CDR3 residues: CASSPTGNNQPQHF. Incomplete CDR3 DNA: TGTGCCAGCTCACCGACGGGGAACAATCAGCCC.

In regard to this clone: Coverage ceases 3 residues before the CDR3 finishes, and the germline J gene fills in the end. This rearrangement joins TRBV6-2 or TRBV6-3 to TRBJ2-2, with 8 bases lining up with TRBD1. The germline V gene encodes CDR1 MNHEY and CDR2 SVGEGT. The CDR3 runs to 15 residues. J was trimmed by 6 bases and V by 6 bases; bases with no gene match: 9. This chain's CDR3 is CASRDRVAGPGELFF. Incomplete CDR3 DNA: TGTGCCAGCAGGGACAGGGTAGCCGGGCCCGGGGAG.

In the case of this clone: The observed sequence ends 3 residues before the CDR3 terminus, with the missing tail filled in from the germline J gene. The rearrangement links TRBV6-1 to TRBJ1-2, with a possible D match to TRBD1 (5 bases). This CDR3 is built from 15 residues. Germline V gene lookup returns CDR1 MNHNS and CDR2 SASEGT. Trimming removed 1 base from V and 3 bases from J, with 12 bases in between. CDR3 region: CASSEEGGDYYGYTF. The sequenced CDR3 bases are TGTGCCAGCAGTGAAGAAGGAGGGGACTACTATGGC.